A selection of T cell receptor beta chains follows, all from one sample in a study of CD8+CD57+ T cells in acquired aplastic anemia. Via MiXCR, TCRdb re-called the reads, giving one row per CDR3 protein. Among 200,000 to 250,000 distinct CDR3 sequences listed, approximately 60% were seen once. The source material was sorted CD4+, CD8+, or CD8+CD57+ T cells (not recorded which) from PBMCs. Every receptor here comes from a human donor with aplastic anemia. The CDR3 runs from the conserved cysteine through the conserved F or W. D genes are given only for firm matches. Clone sizes are given selectively: once, few, many, or a class where the clone is expanded.

d_call	v_call	j_call	clone_size	cdr3_nt	cdr3_aa
-	TRBV9	TRBJ2-7	-	TGTGCCAGCAGCGGCCCTGCTTCGGGACTCTCCTACGAGCAGTACTTC	CASSGPASGLSYEQYF
-	TRBV7-7	TRBJ2-2	-	TGTGCTAGCAGCCCGAACTTCGCTGGCACCGGGGAGCTGTTTTTT	CASSPNFAGTGELFF
TRBD1	TRBV7-9	TRBJ2-1	few	TGTGCCAGCAGCTTATATGCAGGGGGTCACAATGAGCAGTTCTTC	CASSLYAGGHNEQFF
-	TRBV29-1	TRBJ1-2	-	TGCAGCGTTGAGTCGAAGCGCAACTATGGCTACACCTTC	CSVESKRNYGYTF
-	TRBV7-8	TRBJ2-5	few	TGTGCCAGCAGCTTAGCACGCGGACAAGAGACCCAGTACTTC	CASSLARGQETQYF
TRBD1	TRBV4-1	TRBJ2-6	-	TGCGCCAGCAGCCGCCATCTTGACAGGGTTCCTGGGGCCAACGTCCTGACTTTC	CASSRHLDRVPGANVLTF
TRBD2	TRBV12-3/TRBV12-4	TRBJ2-3	-	TGTGCCAGCAGTGACATAGCGGGTACGCAGTATTTT	CASSDIAGTQYF
-	TRBV9	TRBJ2-2	-	TGTGCCAGCAGCAAAGGGACGCTGAACACCGGGGAGCTGTTTTTT	CASSKGTLNTGELFF
TRBD1	TRBV7-9	TRBJ1-5	-	TGTGCCAGCAGCTTAGTAGGCAGGGGGAGCAATCAGCCCCAGCATTTT	CASSLVGRGSNQPQHF
-	TRBV24-1	TRBJ2-1	-	TGTGCCACCAGTGACCCCTTAACAGGAGCGAATGAGCAGTTCTTC	CATSDPLTGANEQFF
-	TRBV5-1	TRBJ2-2	-	TGCGCCAGCAGCCCGGGAGTAACTAGTGATACCGGGGAGCTGTTTTTT	CASSPGVTSDTGELFF
-	TRBV20-1	TRBJ2-1	-	TGCAGTGCTGGGAACCGGGGAAGAACGACCAATGAGCAGTTCTTC	CSAGNRGRTTNEQFF